This T cell receptor (beta chain) was documented in a study of T cell repertoires in cytomegalovirus infection. Study-level points and caveats: CMV-specific TCR beta clonotypes restricted by HLA-C dominated the ex vivo response. Summed frequency of shared TCR beta families picked out CMV carriers who also had the relevant HLA.

Trimming stripped 7 bases from V and 0 bases from J, with 4 bases between. The CDR3 runs to 13 residues. Germline V gives CDR1 MNHEY, CDR2 SVGEGT. This clonotype was seen a few times. Its antigen is not identified. Via MiXCR, TCRdb re-called the reads, giving one row per CDR3 protein. The sample holds roughly 700,000 distinct CDR3 sequences; 33% are singletons and the top ten take 18%. The chain has TRBV6-2 or TRBV6-3 and TRBJ2-6; no clear D gene. The sequence was collected from a human donor in good health (CMV status not recorded). Some clones in this sample may be carry-over from other donors' samples. The sequencing here drew on cultured PBMCs, taken from culture after CMV antigen stimulation. This CDR3 reads CASTASGANVLTF. Written as DNA, the CDR3 is TGTGCCAGCACAGCCTCTGGGGCCAACGTCCTGACTTTC.